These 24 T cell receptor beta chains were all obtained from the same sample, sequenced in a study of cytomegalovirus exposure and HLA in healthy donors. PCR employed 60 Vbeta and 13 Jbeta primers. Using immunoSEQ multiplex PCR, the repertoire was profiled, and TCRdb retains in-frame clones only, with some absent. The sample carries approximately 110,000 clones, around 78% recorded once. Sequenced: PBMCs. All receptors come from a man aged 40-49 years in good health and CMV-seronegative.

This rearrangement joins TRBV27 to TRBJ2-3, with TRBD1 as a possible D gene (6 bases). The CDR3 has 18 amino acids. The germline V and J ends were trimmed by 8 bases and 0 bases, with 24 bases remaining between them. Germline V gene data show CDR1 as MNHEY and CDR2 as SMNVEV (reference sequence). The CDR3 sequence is CASHSFLISGHSTDTQYF. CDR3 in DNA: TGTGCCAGCCATTCATTCTTAATTTCGGGACACAGCACAGATACGCAGTATTTT.

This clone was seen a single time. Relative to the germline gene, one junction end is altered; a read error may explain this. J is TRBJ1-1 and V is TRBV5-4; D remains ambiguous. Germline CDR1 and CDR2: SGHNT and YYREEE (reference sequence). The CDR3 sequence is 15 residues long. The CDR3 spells CASSLAVEKNAEAFF. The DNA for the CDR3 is TGTGCCAGCAGCTTGGCGGTAGAGAAGAACGCTGAAGCTTTCTTT.

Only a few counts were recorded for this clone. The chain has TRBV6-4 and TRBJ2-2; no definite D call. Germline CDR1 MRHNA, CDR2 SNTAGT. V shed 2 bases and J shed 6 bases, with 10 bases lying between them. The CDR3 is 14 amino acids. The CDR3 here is CASSDDKDAGELFF. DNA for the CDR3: TGTGCCAGCAGTGACGACAAGGATGCCGGGGAGCTGTTTTTT.

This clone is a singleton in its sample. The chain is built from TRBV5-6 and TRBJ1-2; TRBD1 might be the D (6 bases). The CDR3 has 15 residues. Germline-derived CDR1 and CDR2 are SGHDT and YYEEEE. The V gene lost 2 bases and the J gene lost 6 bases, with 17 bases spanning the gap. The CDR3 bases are TGTGCCAGCAGCTTTAGAAGGGCAGGGGAGCATGGCTACACCTTC. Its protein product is CASSFRRAGEHGYTF.

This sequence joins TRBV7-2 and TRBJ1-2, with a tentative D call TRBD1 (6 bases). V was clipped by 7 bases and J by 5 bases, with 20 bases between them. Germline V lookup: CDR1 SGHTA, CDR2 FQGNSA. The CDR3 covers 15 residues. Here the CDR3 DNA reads TGTGCCAGCACGTTCGGGACACCGGAATTGTATGGCTACACCTTC. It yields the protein CASTFGTPELYGYTF.

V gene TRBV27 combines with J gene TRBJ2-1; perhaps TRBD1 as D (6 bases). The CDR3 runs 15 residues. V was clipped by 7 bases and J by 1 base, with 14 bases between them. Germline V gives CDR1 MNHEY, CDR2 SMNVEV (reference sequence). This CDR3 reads CASTTGTTSYNEQFF. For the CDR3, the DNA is TGTGCCAGCACCACAGGGACCACTTCCTACAATGAGCAGTTCTTC.

This chain's CDR3 is CASSTNKEIPEGESRETQYF. The DNA of the CDR3 is TGTGCCAGCAGCACTAACAAAGAAATACCGGAGGGAGAGAGCCGCGAGACCCAGTACTTC. This chain links TRBV9 with TRBJ2-5, with a possible D match to TRBD2 (6 bases). V lost 4 bases and J 5 bases, leaving 33 bases between the germline ends. This CDR3 has 20 amino acids. The germline V gene has CDR1 SGDLS and CDR2 YYNGEE.

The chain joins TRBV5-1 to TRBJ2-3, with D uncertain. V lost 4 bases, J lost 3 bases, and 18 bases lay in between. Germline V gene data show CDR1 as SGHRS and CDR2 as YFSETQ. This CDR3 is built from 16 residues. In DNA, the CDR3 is TGCGCCAGCAGCATCTTACTCGGAAGAGCGACAGATACGCAGTATTTT. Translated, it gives CASSILLGRATDTQYF. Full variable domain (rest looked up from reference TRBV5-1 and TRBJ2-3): KAGVTQTPRYLIKTRGQQVTLSCSPISGHRSVSWYQQTPGQGLQFLFEYFSETQRNKGNFPGRFSGRQFSNSRSEMNVSTLELGDSALYLCASSILLGRATDTQYFGPGTRLTVL.

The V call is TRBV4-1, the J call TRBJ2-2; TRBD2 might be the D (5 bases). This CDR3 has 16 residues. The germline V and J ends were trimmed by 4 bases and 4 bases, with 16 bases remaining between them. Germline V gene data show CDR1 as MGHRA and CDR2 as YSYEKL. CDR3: CASSPRPGRATGELFF. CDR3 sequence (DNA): TGCGCCAGCAGCCCTCGCCCGGGAAGAGCCACCGGGGAGCTGTTTTTT.

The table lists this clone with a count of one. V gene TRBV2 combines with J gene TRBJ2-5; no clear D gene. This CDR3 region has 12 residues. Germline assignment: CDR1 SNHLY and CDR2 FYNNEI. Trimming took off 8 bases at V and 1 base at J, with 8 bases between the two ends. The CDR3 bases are TGTGCCAGCCGGTACGGCCAAGAGACCCAGTACTTC. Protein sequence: CASRYGQETQYF.

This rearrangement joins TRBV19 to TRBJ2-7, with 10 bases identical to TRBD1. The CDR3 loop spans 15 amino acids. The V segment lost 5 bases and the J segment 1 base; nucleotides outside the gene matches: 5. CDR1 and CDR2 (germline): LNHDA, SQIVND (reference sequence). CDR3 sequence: CASSPRTGGSYEQYF. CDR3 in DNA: TGTGCCAGTAGTCCCAGGACAGGGGGATCCTACGAGCAGTACTTC.

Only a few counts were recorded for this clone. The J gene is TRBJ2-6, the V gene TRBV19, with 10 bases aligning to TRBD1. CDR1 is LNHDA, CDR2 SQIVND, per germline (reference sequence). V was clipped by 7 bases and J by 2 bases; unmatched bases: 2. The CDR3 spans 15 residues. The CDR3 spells CASNDRGPGANVLTF. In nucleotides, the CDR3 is TGTGCCAGTAACGACAGGGGGCCTGGGGCCAACGTCCTGACTTTC.

This CDR3 reads CASSHQATSTDTQYF. The DNA of the CDR3 is TGCGCCAGCAGCCACCAGGCTACTAGCACAGATACGCAGTATTTT. The chain carries TRBV4-3 and TRBJ2-3, with D unresolved. This CDR3 spans 15 amino acids. V was pared by 3 bases and J by 0 bases, with 10 bases between. The germline V gene encodes CDR1 LGHNA and CDR2 YSLEER.

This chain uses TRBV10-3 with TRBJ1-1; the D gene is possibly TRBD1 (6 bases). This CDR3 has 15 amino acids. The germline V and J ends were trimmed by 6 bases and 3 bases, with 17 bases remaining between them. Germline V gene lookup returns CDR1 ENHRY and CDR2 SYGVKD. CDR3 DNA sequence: TGTGCCATCAGGGGGACATTTGCGGCGGACACTGAAGCTTTCTTT. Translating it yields CAIRGTFAADTEAFF.

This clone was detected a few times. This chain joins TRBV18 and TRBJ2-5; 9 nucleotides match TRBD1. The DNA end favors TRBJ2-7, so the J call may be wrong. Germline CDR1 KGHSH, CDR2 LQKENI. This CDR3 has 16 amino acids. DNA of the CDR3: TGTGCCAGCTCACAAAGACAGGGGGGCAGCTCCTACGAGCAGTACTTC. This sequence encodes CASSQRQGGSSYEQYF.

The CDR3 loop reads CASSARLAGLNEQFF. The CDR3 DNA follows: TGTGCCAGCAGCGCCCGTCTAGCGGGCCTCAATGAGCAGTTCTTC. This chain joins TRBV9 and TRBJ2-1, with 8 bases fitting TRBD2. CDR1 SGDLS and CDR2 YYNGEE come from the germline V gene. J was trimmed by 6 bases and V by 3 bases; bases with no gene match: 8. The CDR3 is 15 amino acids.

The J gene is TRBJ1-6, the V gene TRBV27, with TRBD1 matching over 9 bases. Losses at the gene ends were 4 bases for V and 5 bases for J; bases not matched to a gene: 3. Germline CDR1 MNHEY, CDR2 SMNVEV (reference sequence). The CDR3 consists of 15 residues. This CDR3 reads CASSYRDRDNSPLHF. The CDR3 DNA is TGTGCCAGCAGTTACCGGGACAGGGATAATTCACCCCTCCACTTT.

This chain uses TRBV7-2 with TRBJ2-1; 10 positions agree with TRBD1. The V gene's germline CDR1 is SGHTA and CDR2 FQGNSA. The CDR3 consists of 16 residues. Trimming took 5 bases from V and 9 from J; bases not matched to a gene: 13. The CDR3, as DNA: TGTGCCAGCAGCCACCGACCGGGACAGGGGCTTGGTGAGCAGTTCTTC. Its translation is CASSHRPGQGLGEQFF. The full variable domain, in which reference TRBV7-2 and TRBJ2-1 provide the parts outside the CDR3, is GAGVSQSPSNKVTEKGKDVELRCDPISGHTALYWYRQSLGQGLEFLIYFQGNSAPDKSGLPSDRFSAERTGGSVSTLTIQRTQQEDSAVYLCASSHRPGQGLGEQFFGPGTRLTVL.

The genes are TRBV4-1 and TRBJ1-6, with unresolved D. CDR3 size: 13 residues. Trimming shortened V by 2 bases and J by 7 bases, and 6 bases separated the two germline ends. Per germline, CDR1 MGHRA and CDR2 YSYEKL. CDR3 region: CASSQSPNSPLHF. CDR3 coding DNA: TGCGCCAGCAGCCAATCCCCGAATTCACCCCTCCACTTT.

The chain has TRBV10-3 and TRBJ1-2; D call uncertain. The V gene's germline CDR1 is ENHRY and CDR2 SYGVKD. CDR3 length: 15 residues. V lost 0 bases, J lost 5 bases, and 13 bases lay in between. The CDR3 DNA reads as TGTGCCATCAGTGAGTCTCTGGGTACTAGGTATGGCTACACCTTC. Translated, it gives CAISESLGTRYGYTF.

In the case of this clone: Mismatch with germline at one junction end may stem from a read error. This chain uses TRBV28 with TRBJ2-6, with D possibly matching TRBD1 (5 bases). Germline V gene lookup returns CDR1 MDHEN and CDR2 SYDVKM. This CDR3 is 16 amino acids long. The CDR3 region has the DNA TGTGCCAGCAGTTCTCAGGGTTCGGCTGGGGCCAACGGCCTGACTTTC. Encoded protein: CASSSQGSAGANGLTF.

DNA for the CDR3: TGTGCCAGCAGCCCACTAGCGGGGGGGTACAATGAGCAGTTCTTC. Protein product: CASSPLAGGYNEQFF. The chain links TRBV11-3 to TRBJ2-1; 13 positions match TRBD2. The CDR3 runs 15 residues. V gave up 5 bases and J gave up 4 bases; unmatched junction bases: 2. The V gene's germline CDR1 is SGHNT and CDR2 YENEEA.

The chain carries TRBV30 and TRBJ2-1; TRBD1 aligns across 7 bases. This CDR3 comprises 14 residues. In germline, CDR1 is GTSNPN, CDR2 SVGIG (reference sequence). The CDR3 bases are TGTGCTCACAGTAGGGGGCTCTCCTACAATGAGCAGTTCTTC. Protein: CAHSRGLSYNEQFF.

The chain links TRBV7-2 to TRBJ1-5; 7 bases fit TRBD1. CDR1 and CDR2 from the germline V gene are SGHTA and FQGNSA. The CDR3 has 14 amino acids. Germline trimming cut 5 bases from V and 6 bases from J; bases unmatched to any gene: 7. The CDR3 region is CASSIRQGGQPQHF. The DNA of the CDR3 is TGTGCCAGCAGCATTAGACAGGGAGGTCAGCCCCAGCATTTT. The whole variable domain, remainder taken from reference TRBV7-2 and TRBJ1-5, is GAGVSQSPSNKVTEKGKDVELRCDPISGHTALYWYRQSLGQGLEFLIYFQGNSAPDKSGLPSDRFSAERTGGSVSTLTIQRTQQEDSAVYLCASSIRQGGQPQHFGDGTRLSIL.